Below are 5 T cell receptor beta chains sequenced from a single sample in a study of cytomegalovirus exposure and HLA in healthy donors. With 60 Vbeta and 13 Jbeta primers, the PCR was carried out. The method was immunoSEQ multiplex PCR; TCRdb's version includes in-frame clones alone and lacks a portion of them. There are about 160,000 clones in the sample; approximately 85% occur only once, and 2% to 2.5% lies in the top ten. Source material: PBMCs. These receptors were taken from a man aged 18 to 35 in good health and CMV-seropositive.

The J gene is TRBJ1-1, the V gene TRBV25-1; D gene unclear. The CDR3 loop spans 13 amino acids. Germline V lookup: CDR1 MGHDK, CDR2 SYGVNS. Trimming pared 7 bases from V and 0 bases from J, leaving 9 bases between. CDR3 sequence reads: CASTRTVNTEAFF. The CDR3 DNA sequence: TGTGCCAGCACCCGTACAGTGAACACTGAAGCTTTCTTT.

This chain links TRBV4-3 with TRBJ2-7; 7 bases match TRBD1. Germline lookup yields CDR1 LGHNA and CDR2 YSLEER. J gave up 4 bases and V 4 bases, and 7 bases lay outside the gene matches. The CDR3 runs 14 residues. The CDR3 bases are TGCGCCAGCAGCCCCCGGGACAGTTCTTACGAGCAGTACTTC. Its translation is CASSPRDSSYEQYF.

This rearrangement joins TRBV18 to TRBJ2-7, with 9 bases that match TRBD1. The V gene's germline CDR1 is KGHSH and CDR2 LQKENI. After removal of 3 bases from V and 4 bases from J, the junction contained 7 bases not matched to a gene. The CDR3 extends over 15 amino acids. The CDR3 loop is CASSPGQGRLYEQYF. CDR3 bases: TGTGCCAGCTCACCGGGACAGGGCCGTTTGTACGAGCAGTACTTC.

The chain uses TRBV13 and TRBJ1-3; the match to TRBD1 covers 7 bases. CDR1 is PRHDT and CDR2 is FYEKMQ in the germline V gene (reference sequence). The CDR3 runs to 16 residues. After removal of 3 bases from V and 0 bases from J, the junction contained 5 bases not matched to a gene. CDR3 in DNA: TGTGCCAGCAGCTTCGTCGGGACAGCCTCTGGAAACACCATATATTTT. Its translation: CASSFVGTASGNTIYF. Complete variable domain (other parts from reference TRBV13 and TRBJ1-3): AAGVIQSPRHLIKEKRETATLKCYPIPRHDTVYWYQQGPGQDPQFLISFYEKMQSDKGSIPDRFSAQQFSDYHSELNMSSLELGDSALYFCASSFVGTASGNTIYFGEGSWLTVV.

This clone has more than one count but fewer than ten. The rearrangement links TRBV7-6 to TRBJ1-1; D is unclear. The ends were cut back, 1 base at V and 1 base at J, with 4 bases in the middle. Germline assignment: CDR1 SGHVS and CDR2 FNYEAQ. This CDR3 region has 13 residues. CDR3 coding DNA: TGTGCCAGCAGCTTAGGTCAGAACACTGAAGCTTTCTTT. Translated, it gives CASSLGQNTEAFF.